There are a few counts of the clone carrying this TCR beta chain. Its target is not known. This sample's TCRbeta library carried unique molecular identifier barcodes. TCRdb called the PCR reads again in MiXCR, with one record for every CDR3 protein. The table shows 700,000 to 950,000 distinct CDR3 sequences, with less than 20% occurring only once. The data derive from a study of T-cell reconstitution after alpha-beta-depleted transplantation in children. Notes on the study in general: At the one-year point after transplant, T-cell counts and TCRbeta diversity were found to come mostly from T cells that had been newly produced. Some patients owed their high day-60 TCRbeta diversity to surviving recipient T cells and thymic progenitors.

Trimming cost V 2 bases and J 6 bases, with 8 bases left between them. The CDR3 has 13 amino acids. Germline V gene lookup returns CDR1 SEHNR and CDR2 FQNEAQ (reference sequence). This specimen was PBMCs, mostly from graft donor cells, taken 360 days after TCRalphabeta/CD19-depleted stem cell transplant. The gene calls are TRBV7-9 and TRBJ2-1; D not resolved. This TCR was recovered from a male patient younger than 18 who had a stem cell transplant for acute lymphoblastic leukemia, so the T cells may come from the graft donor. The CDR3 bases are TGTGCCAGCAGCTTAAACCTCTTCAATGAGCAGTTCTTC. Translating it yields CASSLNLFNEQFF.